This T cell receptor (beta chain) was profiled in a study of CD8+ T cells in alopecia areata. After isolation, RNA underwent reverse transcription to generate cDNA as the sequencing template. The repertoire was sequenced with immunoSEQ multiplex PCR; TCRdb's copy has only in-frame clones and lacks some. This table holds about 160,000 clones, under 70% found once. Treatment noted: oral pan-JAK inhibitor, 5-10 mg twice daily. This CDR3 comprises 15 residues. Per the germline V gene, CDR1 is GTSNPN and CDR2 is SVGIG (reference sequence). V shed 4 bases and J shed 7 bases, with 19 bases lying between them.

The sample consisted of CD4+ T cells sorted from blood, taken at week 4, from a patient treated with tofacitinib. This sequence was found in a human donor with alopecia areata. The chain combines TRBV30 with TRBJ1-4; tentatively, D is TRBD1 (5 bases). DNA for the CDR3: TGTGCCTGGACCCGGGGCCCAAAAGGAGGTGAAAAACTGTTTTTT. Translating it yields CAWTRGPKGGEKLFF.